The 21 T cell receptor beta chains listed next were all sequenced from one sample in a study of early T cells in non-severe SARS-CoV-2 infection (dated by TCRdb to the early 2020s). Receptor amplification or capture employed 5' RACE. Sequenced on a NextSeq 500. In TCRdb, the public reads were trimmed at Q25 with fastp and aligned with MiXCR, with productive beta chains retained. Entries are consolidated by CDR3 protein sequence, retaining the most common genes and DNA. The sample data list 75,000 to 95,000 distinct CDR3 sequences, and roughly 15% of these were observed just once. 4.5% to 6.5% of the sample belongs to the ten largest clones. The sequences come from whole blood, collected at baseline. The origin of the receptors is an adult who was a healthcare worker with PCR-confirmed SARS-CoV-2 infection or an uninfected control (not recorded which).

In its sample, this clonotype was seen a few times. The chain combines TRBV6-2 or TRBV6-3 with TRBJ2-4; possible D gene TRBD1, 6 bases. Trimming pared 3 bases from V and 0 bases from J, leaving 9 bases between. The CDR3 extends over 15 amino acids. CDR1 is MNHEY, CDR2 SVGEGT, per germline. The CDR3 reads CASSYGQLAKNIQYF. As DNA, the CDR3 is TGTGCCAGCAGTTATGGACAGCTAGCCAAAAACATTCAGTACTTC.

This clonotype occurred many times. CDR3 nucleotide sequence: TGTGCCAGCAGCCCCGGTTACGAGCAGTACTTC. Protein: CASSPGYEQYF. The chain links TRBV7-2 to TRBJ2-7; D not certain. Germline V lookup: CDR1 SGHTA, CDR2 FQGNSA. V was shortened by 5 bases and J by 4 bases, with 6 bases between the two germline ends. This CDR3 contains 11 residues.

This clonotype was counted a few times. It is unclear where the CDR3 begins or ends on the DNA, so no DNA is shown, and the CDR3 is as TCRdb lists it. V gene TRBV27 combines with J gene TRBJ2-2. CDR1 is MNHEY, CDR2 SMNVEV, per germline (reference sequence). The CDR3 comprises 16 residues, both ends counted. CDR3 residues: CASRRFGEGGTGELFF.

This rearrangement joins TRBV10-3 to TRBJ2-7; D not certain. This CDR3 is 12 amino acids long. The V end lost 2 bases, the J end lost 4 bases, and 6 bases lay between the germline ends. The V gene's germline CDR1 is ENHRY and CDR2 SYGVKD. CDR3 nucleotide sequence: TGTGCCATCAGTGAGGGCGGATACGAGCAGTACTTC. Protein product: CAISEGGYEQYF.

This clonotype was found a few times. The chain carries TRBV9 and TRBJ2-1; no firm D call. Per the germline V gene, CDR1 is SGDLS and CDR2 is YYNGEE. The CDR3 spans 14 residues. Trimming removed 0 bases from V and 6 bases from J, with 10 bases in between. The CDR3 coding sequence is TGTGCCAGCAGCGTAGGCCCGGACCTCAATGAGCAGTTCTTC. It codes for CASSVGPDLNEQFF. Drawing the rest from reference TRBV9 and TRBJ2-1, the complete variable domain is DSGVTQTPKHLITATGQRVTLRCSPRSGDLSVYWYQQSLDQGLQFLIQYYNGEERAKGNILERFSAQQFPDLHSELNLSSLELGDSALYFCASSVGPDLNEQFFGPGTRLTVL.

This clonotype was counted many times. The chain links TRBV7-9 to TRBJ2-4; D ambiguous. Per the germline V gene, CDR1 is SEHNR and CDR2 is FQNEAQ (reference sequence). There are 17 residues in the CDR3. Deletions cut 5 bases from V and 0 bases from J, with 17 bases between. Written as DNA, the CDR3 is TGTGCCAGCAGCCCCGGTTGGGCAAAGGGAGCCAAAAACATTCAGTACTTC. Residues: CASSPGWAKGAKNIQYF.

This clonotype was seen only a few times. This chain joins TRBV6-2 or TRBV6-3 and TRBJ2-2; TRBD1 matches 8 bases. Germline V gene lookup returns CDR1 MNHEY and CDR2 SVGEGT. This CDR3 is built from 15 residues. The trim removed 6 bases at V and 4 bases at J, leaving 7 bases unmatched. In DNA, the CDR3 is TGTGCCAGCAGGACGCAGGGGGCCTTCACCGGGGAGCTGTTTTTT. Translation: CASRTQGAFTGELFF.

The CDR3 coding sequence is TGCAGTGCTAGAAAAGGAGCAGAAGAGACCCAGTACTTC. As protein: CSARKGAEETQYF. The V call is TRBV20-1, the J call TRBJ2-5; D is unresolved. V lost 2 bases and J 3 bases, leaving 10 bases between the germline ends. The CDR3 is 13 amino acids. CDR1 is DFQATT, CDR2 SNEGSKA, per germline (reference sequence).

The rearrangement links TRBV11-2 to TRBJ1-2; D gene ambiguous. The CDR3 contains 15 residues. V lost 5 bases to trimming and J lost 8 bases, with 21 bases between them. Germline loops: CDR1 SGHAT, CDR2 FQNNGV. The CDR3 protein is CASSGLGLSDYGYTF. CDR3 DNA sequence: TGTGCCAGCAGCGGCCTTGGGCTTAGTGATTACGGCTACACCTTC.

The J gene is TRBJ1-1, the V gene TRBV10-3; 7 positions match TRBD1. The CDR3 contains 15 residues. J gave up 1 base and V 4 bases, and 6 bases lay outside the gene matches. The V gene's germline CDR1 is ENHRY and CDR2 SYGVKD. CDR3 region: CAISASKGANTEAFF. The CDR3 DNA reads TGTGCCATCAGTGCCTCAAAGGGGGCGAACACTGAAGCTTTCTTT.

The chain combines TRBV24-1 with TRBJ2-5; D remains ambiguous. The ends were cut back, 9 bases at V and 5 bases at J, with 12 bases in the middle. CDR3 length: 12 amino acids. Germline loops: CDR1 KGHDR, CDR2 SFDVKD. The CDR3 here is CATEGHGETQYF. Written as DNA, the CDR3 is TGTGCCACCGAAGGTCATGGGGAGACCCAGTACTTC.

V is TRBV20-1 and J is TRBJ2-2, with 8 bases identical to TRBD1. CDR1 DFQATT and CDR2 SNEGSKA come from the germline V gene (reference sequence). The junction had 4 bases not matched to a gene; V was cut back by 4 bases and J by 6 bases. The CDR3 loop spans 13 amino acids. The CDR3 here is CSAKQGAPGELFF. DNA for the CDR3: TGCAGTGCTAAGCAGGGGGCCCCCGGGGAGCTGTTTTTT.

This clonotype was counted many times. This chain uses TRBV20-1 with TRBJ2-3; 13 bases are a match to TRBD2. Germline CDR1 reads DFQATT; CDR2 reads SNEGSKA (reference sequence). V trimming: 5 bases; J trimming: 2 bases; junction bases outside the gene matches: 10. The CDR3 has 17 residues. The CDR3 is CSALGLAGIVLTDTQYF. The CDR3 DNA sequence: TGCAGTGCTCTGGGACTAGCGGGAATCGTCCTCACAGATACGCAGTATTTT.

In its sample, this clonotype was seen many times. The CDR3: CASRRGQGRSYEQYF. In DNA, the CDR3 is TGTGCCAGCAGAAGAGGACAAGGCCGGTCCTACGAGCAGTACTTC. The chain employs TRBV6-5 and TRBJ2-7, with D possibly matching TRBD1 (5 bases). The CDR3 extends over 15 amino acids. Trimming removed 6 bases from V and 1 base from J, with 16 bases in between. The germline CDR1 and CDR2 sequences are MNHEY and SVGAGI.

This clonotype turned up a few times. V gene TRBV6-6 combines with J gene TRBJ2-5; tentative D call: TRBD1 (5 bases). The CDR3 covers 14 residues. The V and J ends lost 4 bases and 4 bases respectively, with 13 bases between them. The germline CDR1 and CDR2 sequences are MNHNY and SVGAGI (reference sequence). CDR3 amino acids: CASSWGSELETQYF. The CDR3 DNA reads as TGTGCCAGCAGTTGGGGCAGCGAGTTAGAGACCCAGTACTTC.

This clonotype showed up just a few times. This chain links TRBV12-3 or TRBV12-4 with TRBJ2-7, with D possibly matching TRBD2 (5 bases). The CDR3 runs to 14 residues. The V gene lost 5 bases and the J gene lost 2 bases, with 13 bases spanning the gap. Written as DNA, the CDR3 is TGTGCCAGCAGTCCCATCGGAGGAACCTACGAGCAGTACTTC. This translates into CASSPIGGTYEQYF.

This clonotype has at least ten counts. This sequence joins TRBV12-3 or TRBV12-4 and TRBJ1-1; no clear D gene. The germline V and J ends were trimmed by 5 bases and 4 bases, with 14 bases remaining between them. CDR3 size: 14 residues. The CDR3 DNA reads TGTGCCAGCAGTCCCCCGACGGGCCTCACTGAAGCTTTCTTT. Protein: CASSPPTGLTEAFF.

This clonotype was seen repeatedly, ten times or more. The chain carries TRBV12-3 or TRBV12-4 and TRBJ1-5, with D tentatively TRBD1 (5 bases). Trimming took 8 bases from V and 7 from J, leaving 12 bases between them. This CDR3 has 12 residues. The CDR3 here is CASRGGGQPQHF. The CDR3 DNA sequence: TGTGCCAGCCGGGGGGGAGGGCAGCCCCAGCATTTT.

This chain uses TRBV12-3 or TRBV12-4 with TRBJ2-1; D may be TRBD1 (5 bases). Trimming took 5 bases from V and 7 from J, leaving 15 bases between them. The CDR3 is 14 amino acids. CDR3 loop: CASSAPGRTNEQFF. The CDR3 DNA reads as TGTGCCAGCAGTGCACCCGGACGGACAAATGAGCAGTTCTTC.

This clonotype was recorded at least ten times. This chain uses TRBV11-2 with TRBJ2-2, with D unclear. CDR3 length: 12 residues. The germline V gene encodes CDR1 SGHAT and CDR2 FQNNGV. Between the trimmed V and J ends, which lost 6 bases and 7 bases, there was a span of 9 bases. CDR3 region: CASSPGRGELFF. The CDR3 coding sequence is TGTGCCAGCAGTCCCGGACGCGGGGAGCTGTTTTTT.

The chain carries TRBV5-6 and TRBJ2-5, with TRBD2 matching 7 bases. Unmatched junction bases numbered 2, after V lost 1 base and J lost 5 bases. Germline V gives CDR1 SGHDT, CDR2 YYEEEE. The CDR3 has 13 amino acids. The CDR3 loop reads CASSLRSGETQYF. CDR3 bases: TGTGCCAGCAGCTTGCGTAGCGGGGAGACCCAGTACTTC.